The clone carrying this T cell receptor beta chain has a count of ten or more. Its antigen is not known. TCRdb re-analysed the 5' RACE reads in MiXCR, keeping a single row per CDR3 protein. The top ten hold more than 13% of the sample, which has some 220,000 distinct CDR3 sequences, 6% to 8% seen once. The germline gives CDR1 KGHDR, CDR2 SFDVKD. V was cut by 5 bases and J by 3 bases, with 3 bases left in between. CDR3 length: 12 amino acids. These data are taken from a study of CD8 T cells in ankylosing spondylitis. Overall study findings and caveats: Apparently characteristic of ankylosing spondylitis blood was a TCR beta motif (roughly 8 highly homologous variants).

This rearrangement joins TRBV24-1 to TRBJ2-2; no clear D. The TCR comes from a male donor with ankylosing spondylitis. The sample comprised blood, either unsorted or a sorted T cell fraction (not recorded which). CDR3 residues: CATSGHTGELFF. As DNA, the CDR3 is TGTGCCACCAGTGGTCACACCGGGGAGCTGTTTTTT.